The clone carrying this TCR beta chain is medium-sized by frequency. Its antigen is still unknown. Libraries were UMI-labeled 5' RACE TRB cDNA. TCRdb reprocessed the 5' RACE reads and reports one entry per CDR3 protein, with no DNA. The sample table sets out around 7,000 distinct CDR3 sequences. This entry comes from a study of CXCR3-negative and CXCR3-positive naive CD8 T cells. Study-wide points: Diversity proved comparably high across both naive subsets and much lower in memory CD8+ cells. Naive subsets did not differ in surface CD5, and the authors estimated TCR strength using properties of the TRB CDR3.

The CDR3 consists of 14 residues. From germline, CDR1 is SQVTM and CDR2 ANQGSEA. This chain links TRBV29-1 with TRBJ1-2; TCRdb selects TRBD1, and the lack of DNA leaves this call unchecked. This TCR came from a human donor in good health. Some clones in this sample may be carry-over from other donors' samples. The sample consisted of naive CXCR3- CD8+ T cells from blood. As for subset: CD45RO-CCR7+CD27+CD95- naive CD8+ T cells lacking CXCR3 (TNR3-). The CDR3 loop reads CSVYSGSSAYGYTF. The complete variable domain, with remaining parts taken from reference TRBV29-1 and TRBJ1-2, reads SAVISQKPSRDICQRGTSLTIQCQVDSQVTMMFWYRQQPGQSLTLIATANQGSEATYESGFVIDKFPISRPNLTFSTLTVSNMSPEDSSIYLCSVYSGSSAYGYTFGSGTRLTVV.